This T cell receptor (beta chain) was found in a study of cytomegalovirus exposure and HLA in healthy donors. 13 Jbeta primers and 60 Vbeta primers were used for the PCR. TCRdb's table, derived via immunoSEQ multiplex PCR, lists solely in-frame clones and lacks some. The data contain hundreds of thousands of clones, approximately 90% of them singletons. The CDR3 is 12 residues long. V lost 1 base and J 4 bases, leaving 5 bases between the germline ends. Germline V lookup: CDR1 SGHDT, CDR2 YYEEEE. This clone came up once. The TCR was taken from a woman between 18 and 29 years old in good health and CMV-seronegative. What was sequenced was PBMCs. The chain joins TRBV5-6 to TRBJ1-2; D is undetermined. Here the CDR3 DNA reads TGTGCCAGCAGCTTGACTGGCTATGGCTACACCTTC. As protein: CASSLTGYGYTF. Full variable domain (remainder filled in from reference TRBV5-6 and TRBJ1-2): DAGVTQSPTHLIKTRGQQVTLRCSPKSGHDTVSWYQQALGQGPQFIFQYYEEEERQRGNFPDRFSGHQFPNYSSELNVNALLLGDSALYLCASSLTGYGYTFGSGTRLTVV.